These 26 T cell receptor beta chains came from one sample sequenced in a study of T cell changes during pregnancy in multiple sclerosis. TCRdb's copy holds only in-frame clones and misses some; the assay was immunoSEQ multiplex PCR. The data hold over 20,000 clones, with 86% observed a single time. Material: CD4+ T cells from peripheral blood mononuclear cells, obtained in the first trimester of pregnancy. Source of these receptors: a female donor in good health, enrolled as a control in a pregnancy study.

This rearrangement joins TRBV30 to TRBJ2-1; 12 nucleotides line up with TRBD2. Germline-derived CDR1 and CDR2 are GTSNPN and SVGIG (reference sequence). The CDR3 covers 16 residues. V lost 2 bases, J lost 9 bases, and 11 bases stayed unmatched. CDR3 nucleotides: TGTGCCTGGAGTCCTTCCGGGACTAGCGGGTCCCGTGAGCAGTTCTTC. This gives the protein CAWSPSGTSGSREQFF.

This chain joins TRBV5-6 and TRBJ2-3, with 8 bases matching TRBD1. The V gene's germline CDR1 is SGHDT and CDR2 YYEEEE. V lost 1 base to trimming and J lost 4 bases; unmatched junction nucleotides: 8. This CDR3 is built from 16 residues. Written as DNA, the CDR3 is TGTGCCAGCAGCTTGAGCCAGGGGGCTGGAGCAGATACGCAGTATTTT. It codes for CASSLSQGAGADTQYF. Variable domain in full (rest from reference TRBV5-6 and TRBJ2-3): DAGVTQSPTHLIKTRGQQVTLRCSPKSGHDTVSWYQQALGQGPQFIFQYYEEEERQRGNFPDRFSGHQFPNYSSELNVNALLLGDSALYLCASSLSQGAGADTQYFGPGTRLTVL.

The rearrangement links TRBV5-6 to TRBJ1-4; 7 bases are a match to TRBD1. The V segment lost 2 bases and the J segment 5 bases; nucleotides outside the gene matches: 6. Per the germline V gene, CDR1 is SGHDT and CDR2 is YYEEEE. This CDR3 has 15 amino acids. CDR3 nucleotides: TGTGCCAGCAGCTTCGCCGGGACAGCGAATGAAAAACTGTTTTTT. It is translated as CASSFAGTANEKLFF.

CDR3 DNA: TGTGCCACCAGCCCATCCAGGGGGATAATAGCCAAAAACATTCAGTACTTC. It is translated as CATSPSRGIIAKNIQYF. The chain couples TRBV15 to TRBJ2-4, with TRBD1 identical over 7 bases. V lost 5 bases and J lost 0; bases outside the gene matches: 10. The CDR3 length is 17 residues. From germline, CDR1 is LNHNV and CDR2 YYDKDF (reference sequence).

The rearrangement uses TRBV6-6 and TRBJ2-7, with D possibly TRBD1 on 6 matching bases. Trimming shortened V by 5 bases and J by 5 bases, and 16 bases separated the two germline ends. The CDR3 is made up of 14 amino acids. Germline V gene lookup returns CDR1 MNHNY and CDR2 SVGAGI (reference sequence). The CDR3 reads CASSQKYREDEQYF. CDR3 bases: TGTGCCAGCAGTCAGAAATACAGGGAAGACGAGCAGTACTTC.

The chain links TRBV7-3 to TRBJ2-7, with 9 bases fitting TRBD2. CDR1 SGHTA and CDR2 FQGTGA come from the germline V gene. V trimming: 5 bases; J trimming: 7 bases; junction bases outside the gene matches: 12. CDR3 length equals 15 residues. The CDR3 sequence: CASSPDWTSVTEQYF. CDR3 bases: TGTGCCAGCAGCCCTGATTGGACTAGCGTAACGGAGCAGTACTTC.

This rearrangement joins TRBV19 to TRBJ1-3, with TRBD1 matching over 7 bases. The V gene end was trimmed by 9 bases and the J gene end by 3 bases; junction bases not matched to a gene: 11. Germline CDR1 and CDR2: LNHDA and SQIVND (reference sequence). CDR3 length: 15 amino acids. CDR3 region: CASSSTGSSGNTIYF. CDR3 nucleotides: TGTGCCAGCTCCTCGACAGGGAGTAGTGGAAACACCATATATTTT.

The gene calls are TRBV7-9 and TRBJ2-3, with 12 bases fitting TRBD2. Per the germline V gene, CDR1 is SEHNR and CDR2 is FQNEAQ (reference sequence). J was trimmed by 4 bases and V by 2 bases; bases with no gene match: 1. CDR3 length equals 15 residues. This CDR3 is CASSLTSGGSDTQYF. CDR3 bases: TGTGCCAGCAGCTTAACTAGCGGGGGGTCAGATACGCAGTATTTT.

The chain has TRBV6-5 and TRBJ1-5, with a possible D match to TRBD1 (5 bases). V was clipped by 6 bases and J by 2 bases, with 11 bases between them. CDR1 MNHEY and CDR2 SVGAGI come from the germline V gene. The CDR3 has 14 amino acids. The CDR3 coding sequence is TGTGCCAGCAGGGGGGGGTGGGGCAATCAGCCCCAGCATTTT. Its protein is CASRGGWGNQPQHF.

This clone was counted a single time. The rearrangement joins TRBV5-1 to TRBJ1-5; D is undetermined. The CDR3 has 13 amino acids. The ends were cut back, 2 bases at V and 3 bases at J, with 6 bases in the middle. The germline V gene encodes CDR1 SGHRS and CDR2 YFSETQ. The CDR3 here is CASSLQLNQPQHF. In DNA form, the CDR3 reads TGCGCCAGCAGCTTACAGCTCAATCAGCCCCAGCATTTT.

CDR3 DNA: TGTGCCTGGAGTGTACTAGCGGGGGGGGGTGAGCAGTTCTTC. This codes for CAWSVLAGGGEQFF. The V gene is TRBV30, the J gene TRBJ2-1; TRBD2 agrees at 13 bases. Unmatched junction bases numbered 2, after V lost 0 bases and J lost 9 bases. The CDR3 runs to 14 residues. Germline assignment: CDR1 GTSNPN and CDR2 SVGIG (reference sequence). Combining the CDR3 with reference TRBV30 and TRBJ2-1 gives the whole variable domain SQTIHQWPATLVQPVGSPLSLECTVEGTSNPNLYWYRQAAGRGLQLLFYSVGIGQISSEVPQNLSASRPQDRQFILSSKKLLLSDSGFYLCAWSVLAGGGEQFFGPGTRLTVL.

The V gene is TRBV6-4, the J gene TRBJ1-1, with 7 bases lining up with TRBD1. The CDR3 spans 15 residues. V gave up 2 bases and J gave up 4 bases; unmatched junction bases: 7. CDR1 and CDR2 (germline): MRHNA, SNTAGT. DNA for the CDR3: TGTGCCAGCAGTGACGGGGCAGGGGGAAGCACTGAAGCTTTCTTT. Protein sequence: CASSDGAGGSTEAFF.

The rearrangement joins TRBV9 to TRBJ1-5; unclear D gene. From germline, CDR1 is SGDLS and CDR2 YYNGEE. Between the trimmed V and J ends, which lost 1 base and 0 bases, there was a span of 8 bases. This CDR3 contains 15 residues. For the CDR3, the DNA is TGTGCCAGCAGCGTATTTGGAGATAGCAATCAGCCCCAGCATTTT. Translation: CASSVFGDSNQPQHF.

The chain joins TRBV18 to TRBJ2-7, with D perhaps TRBD1 (5 bases). V lost 4 bases and J 0 bases, leaving 10 bases between the germline ends. CDR1 is KGHSH, CDR2 LQKENI, per germline. This CDR3 has 14 amino acids. CDR3 nucleotides: TGTGCCAGCTCACTAGAACAGGACTCCTACGAGCAGTACTTC. It yields the protein CASSLEQDSYEQYF.

The gene calls are TRBV18 and TRBJ2-3; 8 nucleotides agree with TRBD2. CDR3 length equals 14 residues. Germline CDR1 and CDR2: KGHSH and LQKENI. V was pared by 3 bases and J by 7 bases, with 6 bases of the junction left unmatched. The DNA of the CDR3 is TGTGCCAGCTCACCTTCCGGGGGGGCAAATACGCAGTATTTT. Its protein is CASSPSGGANTQYF.

This clone was counted a single time. This chain connects TRBV27 to TRBJ1-2; D is ambiguous. Trimming removed 2 bases at V and 0 bases at J, with 10 bases between. This CDR3 spans 15 amino acids. CDR1 is MNHEY, CDR2 SMNVEV, per germline (reference sequence). CDR3 nucleotide sequence: TGTGCCAGCAGTTTACTTGGAGCTCCTAACTATGGCTACACCTTC. It codes for CASSLLGAPNYGYTF.

The V call is TRBV7-2, the J call TRBJ2-5; 8 positions agree with TRBD1. Trimming removed 5 bases from V and 2 bases from J; junction bases left unmatched: 4. CDR1 and CDR2 from the germline V gene are SGHTA and FQGNSA. CDR3 length equals 14 residues. The CDR3 DNA follows: TGTGCCAGCAGCCCACAGGGGGGACAAGAGACCCAGTACTTC. Its translation is CASSPQGGQETQYF.

This clone has more than one count but fewer than ten. The V gene is TRBV12-5, the J gene TRBJ1-4; TRBD1 might be the D (6 bases). Trimming took 5 bases from V and 8 from J, leaving 6 bases between them. Per germline, CDR1 LGHNT and CDR2 FRNRAP. The CDR3 has 11 amino acids. The CDR3 DNA sequence: TGTGCTAGTGGTAGGGGGGAAAAACTGTTTTTT. Its protein product is CASGRGEKLFF.

The V and J genes are TRBV28 and TRBJ2-4, with unresolved D. Germline loops: CDR1 MDHEN, CDR2 SYDVKM. This CDR3 contains 16 residues. Trimming stripped 4 bases from V and 0 bases from J, with 13 bases between. Written as DNA, the CDR3 is TGTGCCAGCAGTTCGCCGGTTCTTTTAGCCAAAAACATTCAGTACTTC. It yields the protein CASSSPVLLAKNIQYF.

This clone is judged medium-sized (0.01 to 0.1%). The chain employs TRBV11-2 and TRBJ2-7; possible D gene TRBD1, 5 bases. Deletions cut 3 bases from V and 1 base from J, with 7 bases between. Germline V gives CDR1 SGHAT, CDR2 FQNNGV. The CDR3 runs 13 residues. The CDR3 coding sequence is TGTGCCAGCAGCTTTACAGGTTCCTACGAGCAGTACTTC. It specifies CASSFTGSYEQYF.

The chain carries TRBV9 and TRBJ2-7; 7 nucleotides agree with TRBD2. The CDR3 covers 15 residues. CDR1 and CDR2 from the germline V gene are SGDLS and YYNGEE. The trim removed 4 bases at V and 2 bases at J, leaving 9 bases unmatched. In DNA, the CDR3 is TGTGCCAGCAGCCCCCGAATCCGGGGGGCCTACGAGCAGTACTTC. The encoded protein is CASSPRIRGAYEQYF. Based on the CDR3 plus reference TRBV9 and TRBJ2-7, the full variable domain is DSGVTQTPKHLITATGQRVTLRCSPRSGDLSVYWYQQSLDQGLQFLIQYYNGEERAKGNILERFSAQQFPDLHSELNLSSLELGDSALYFCASSPRIRGAYEQYFGPGTRLTVT.

CDR3 region: CASRSRDTSYEQYF. CDR3 in DNA: TGCGCCAGCAGATCCCGGGACACCTCCTACGAGCAGTACTTC. This chain connects TRBV5-1 to TRBJ2-7, with a tentative D call TRBD1 (6 bases). Germline lookup yields CDR1 SGHRS and CDR2 YFSETQ. V lost 5 bases and J lost 0, with 12 bases in between. The CDR3 is 14 residues long.

This chain links TRBV9 with TRBJ2-3, with 7 bases that match TRBD2. The V and J ends lost 7 bases and 5 bases, in that order; junction bases with no gene match: 13. The germline gives CDR1 SGDLS, CDR2 YYNGEE. CDR3 length equals 15 residues. In DNA, the CDR3 is TGTGCCAGCGCCCCGGGGGGTGCGGTTCGAGATACGCAGTATTTT. Protein: CASAPGGAVRDTQYF.

The genes are TRBV14 and TRBJ1-2; the D is unclear. Trimming cost V 1 base and J 4 bases, with 7 bases left between them. This CDR3 is built from 13 residues. Germline lookup yields CDR1 SGHDN and CDR2 FVKESK. The CDR3 nucleotides are TGTGCCAGCAGCCAAGTCGGTCCCTATGGCTACACCTTC. Translation: CASSQVGPYGYTF.

The chain combines TRBV5-1 with TRBJ2-1; D remains ambiguous. This CDR3 comprises 15 residues. CDR1 and CDR2 from the germline V gene are SGHRS and YFSETQ. V was trimmed by 0 bases and J by 4 bases, leaving 11 bases between them. The CDR3 DNA sequence: TGCGCCAGCAGCTTGGTGGTGGCTTCTTACAATGAGCAGTTCTTC. Translating it yields CASSLVVASYNEQFF.

V gene TRBV4-3 combines with J gene TRBJ1-1; D is perhaps TRBD1 (5 bases). There are 14 residues in the CDR3. The germline V gene has CDR1 LGHNA and CDR2 YSLEER. The V end lost 2 bases, the J end lost 5 bases, and 12 bases lay between the germline ends. CDR3 in amino acids: CASSQIRGGTEAFF. Here the CDR3 DNA reads TGCGCCAGCAGCCAAATAAGGGGAGGAACTGAAGCTTTCTTT.